This T cell receptor (beta chain) was recovered during a study of blood T cell repertoires in COVID-19. Trimming removed 5 bases from V and 7 bases from J, with 9 bases in between. The CDR3 spans 12 residues. The data were produced by immunoSEQ multiplex PCR, yet TCRdb's version contains in-frame clones alone and is incomplete. The data contain some 71,000 clones, 84% of them seen just once; the ten biggest clones take up 10% to 15%. Patients in Seattle were enrolled during active infection, then followed longitudinally. Sequences were obtained from peripheral blood. The V gene is TRBV12-3 or TRBV12-4, the J gene TRBJ2-1; D gene unclear. The receptor was derived from a man in his fifties or sixties with COVID-19, enrolled during active disease. CDR3 sequence reads: CASSRSWNEQFF. The CDR3 DNA reads as TGTGCCAGCAGTCGGTCGTGGAATGAGCAGTTCTTC.